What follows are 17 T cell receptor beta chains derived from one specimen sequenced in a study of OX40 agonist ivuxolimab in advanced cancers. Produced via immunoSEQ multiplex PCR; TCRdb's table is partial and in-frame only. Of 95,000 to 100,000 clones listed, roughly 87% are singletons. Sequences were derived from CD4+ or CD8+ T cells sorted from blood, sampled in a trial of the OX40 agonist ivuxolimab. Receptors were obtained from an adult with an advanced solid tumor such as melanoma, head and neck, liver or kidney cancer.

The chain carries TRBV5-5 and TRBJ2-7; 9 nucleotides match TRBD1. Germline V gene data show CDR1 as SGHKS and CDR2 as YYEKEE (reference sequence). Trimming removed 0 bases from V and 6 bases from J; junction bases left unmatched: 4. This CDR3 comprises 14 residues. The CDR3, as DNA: TGTGCCAGCAGCTTGGGGGACAGGGCCGGCGAGCAGTACTTC. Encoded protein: CASSLGDRAGEQYF.

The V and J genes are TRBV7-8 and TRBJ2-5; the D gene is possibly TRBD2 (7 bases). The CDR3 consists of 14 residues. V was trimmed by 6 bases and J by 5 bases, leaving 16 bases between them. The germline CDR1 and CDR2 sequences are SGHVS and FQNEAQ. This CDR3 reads CASRGVRGAETQYF. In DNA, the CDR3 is TGTGCCAGCAGGGGGGTCCGGGGGGCGGAGACCCAGTACTTC.

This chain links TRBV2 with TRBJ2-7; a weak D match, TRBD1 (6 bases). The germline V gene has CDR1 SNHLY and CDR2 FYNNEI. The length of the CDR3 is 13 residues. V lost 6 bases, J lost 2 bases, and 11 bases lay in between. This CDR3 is CASSRQAAYEQYF. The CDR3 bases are TGTGCCAGCAGCAGACAGGCGGCCTACGAGCAGTACTTC.

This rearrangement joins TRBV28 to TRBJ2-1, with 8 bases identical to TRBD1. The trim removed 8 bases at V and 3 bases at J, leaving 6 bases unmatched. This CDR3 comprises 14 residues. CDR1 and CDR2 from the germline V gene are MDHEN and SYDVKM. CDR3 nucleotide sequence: TGTGCCAGCGGTGACAGGGGTGGCTACAATGAGCAGTTCTTC. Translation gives CASGDRGGYNEQFF.

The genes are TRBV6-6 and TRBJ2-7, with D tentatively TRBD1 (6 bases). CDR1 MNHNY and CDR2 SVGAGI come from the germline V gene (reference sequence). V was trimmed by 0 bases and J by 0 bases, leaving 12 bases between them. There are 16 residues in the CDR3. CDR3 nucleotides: TGTGCCAGCAGTTACTCCTCAGGGGTCTTCTCCTACGAGCAGTACTTC. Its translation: CASSYSSGVFSYEQYF.

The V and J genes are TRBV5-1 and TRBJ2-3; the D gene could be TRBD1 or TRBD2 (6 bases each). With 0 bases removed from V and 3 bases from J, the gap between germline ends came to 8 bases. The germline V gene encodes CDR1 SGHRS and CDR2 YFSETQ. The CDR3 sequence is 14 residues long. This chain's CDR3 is CASSLEGGTDTQYF. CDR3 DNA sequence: TGCGCCAGCAGCTTGGAAGGGGGGACAGATACGCAGTATTTT. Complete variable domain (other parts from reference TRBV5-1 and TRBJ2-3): KAGVTQTPRYLIKTRGQQVTLSCSPISGHRSVSWYQQTPGQGLQFLFEYFSETQRNKGNFPGRFSGRQFSNSRSEMNVSTLELGDSALYLCASSLEGGTDTQYFGPGTRLTVL.

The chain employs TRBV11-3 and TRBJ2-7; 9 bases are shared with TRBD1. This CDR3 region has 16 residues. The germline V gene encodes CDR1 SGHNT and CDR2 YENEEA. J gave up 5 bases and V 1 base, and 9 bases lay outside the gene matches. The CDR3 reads CASSLAPGTGRHEQYF. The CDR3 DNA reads TGTGCCAGCAGCTTAGCCCCCGGGACAGGGCGCCACGAGCAGTACTTC.

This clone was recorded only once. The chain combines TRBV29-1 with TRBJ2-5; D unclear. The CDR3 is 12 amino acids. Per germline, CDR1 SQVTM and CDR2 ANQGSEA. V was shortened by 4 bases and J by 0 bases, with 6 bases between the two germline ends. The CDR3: CSVAQNQETQYF. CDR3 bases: TGCAGCGTTGCCCAGAACCAAGAGACCCAGTACTTC.

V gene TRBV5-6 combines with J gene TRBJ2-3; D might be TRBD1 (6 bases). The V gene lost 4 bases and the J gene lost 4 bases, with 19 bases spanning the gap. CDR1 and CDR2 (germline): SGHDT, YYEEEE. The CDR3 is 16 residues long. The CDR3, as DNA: TGTGCCAGCAGCCCCGTTGGGGCTCAGGGGTCAGATACGCAGTATTTT. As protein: CASSPVGAQGSDTQYF. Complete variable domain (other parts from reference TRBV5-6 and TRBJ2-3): DAGVTQSPTHLIKTRGQQVTLRCSPKSGHDTVSWYQQALGQGPQFIFQYYEEEERQRGNFPDRFSGHQFPNYSSELNVNALLLGDSALYLCASSPVGAQGSDTQYFGPGTRLTVL.

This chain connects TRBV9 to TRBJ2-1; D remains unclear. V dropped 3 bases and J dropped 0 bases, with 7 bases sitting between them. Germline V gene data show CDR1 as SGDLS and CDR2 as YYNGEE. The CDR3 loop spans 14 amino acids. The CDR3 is CASSGLSSYNEQFF. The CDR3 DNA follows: TGTGCCAGCAGCGGACTCAGCTCCTACAATGAGCAGTTCTTC.

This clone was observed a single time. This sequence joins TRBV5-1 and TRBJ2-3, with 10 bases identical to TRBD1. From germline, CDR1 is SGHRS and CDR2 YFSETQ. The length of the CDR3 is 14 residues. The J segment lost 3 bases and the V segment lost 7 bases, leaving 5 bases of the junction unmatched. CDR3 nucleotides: TGCGCCAGCTTCCGGGACAGGGGAACAGATACGCAGTATTTT. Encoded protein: CASFRDRGTDTQYF.

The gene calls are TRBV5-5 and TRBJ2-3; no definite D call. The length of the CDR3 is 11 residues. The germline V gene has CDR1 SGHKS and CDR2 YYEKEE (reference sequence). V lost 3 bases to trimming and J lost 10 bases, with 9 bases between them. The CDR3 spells CASSYQNAQYF. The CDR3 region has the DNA TGTGCCAGCAGCTACCAAAACGCGCAGTATTTT.

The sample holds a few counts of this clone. The CDR3 DNA reads TGTGCCAGCAGCGCATCTCCCCTCAGTGAGACCCAGTACTTC. Translating gives CASSASPLSETQYF. The V and J genes are TRBV9 and TRBJ2-5; D gene uncertain. The CDR3 covers 14 residues. V gave up 3 bases and J gave up 5 bases, with 14 bases separating them. Germline assignment: CDR1 SGDLS and CDR2 YYNGEE.

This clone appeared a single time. DNA of the CDR3: TGCGCCAGCAGCCGAGGACAGCTGAACACTGAAGCTTTCTTT. It encodes CASSRGQLNTEAFF. The chain carries TRBV5-1 and TRBJ1-1; a weak D match, TRBD1 (6 bases). The germline V gene encodes CDR1 SGHRS and CDR2 YFSETQ. The CDR3 has 14 residues. V lost 4 bases and J lost 0, with 10 bases in between.

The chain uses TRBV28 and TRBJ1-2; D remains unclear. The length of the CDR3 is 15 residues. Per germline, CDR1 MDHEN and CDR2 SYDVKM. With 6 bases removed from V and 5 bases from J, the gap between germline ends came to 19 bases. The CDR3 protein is CASSPFRALSYGYTF. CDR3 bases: TGTGCCAGCAGCCCTTTCCGGGCCCTTTCTTATGGCTACACCTTC.

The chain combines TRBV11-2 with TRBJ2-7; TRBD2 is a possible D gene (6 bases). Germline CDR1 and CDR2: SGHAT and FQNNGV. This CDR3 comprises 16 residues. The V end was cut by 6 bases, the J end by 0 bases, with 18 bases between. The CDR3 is CASSIILAGFSYEQYF. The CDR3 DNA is TGTGCCAGCAGTATCATACTGGCGGGGTTCTCCTACGAGCAGTACTTC.

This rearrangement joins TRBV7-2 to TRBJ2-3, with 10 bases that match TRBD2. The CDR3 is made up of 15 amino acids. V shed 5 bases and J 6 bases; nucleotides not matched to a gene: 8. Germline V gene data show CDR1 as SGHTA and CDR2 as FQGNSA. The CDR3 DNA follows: TGTGCCAGCAGCACCCAGCGGGGGGGCCTCGATACGCAGTATTTT. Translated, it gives CASSTQRGGLDTQYF.